The 16 T cell receptor beta chains below were found in one sample sequenced in a study of Graves' ophthalmopathy and Graves' hyperthyroidism. Amplification of the TCR beta CDR3 regions used RNA transcripts (as template). HTBI primers served in a first-round RT-PCR, which a second-round multiplex PCR followed. Using its own MiXCR run on the multiplex PCR reads, TCRdb lists one record per CDR3 protein. This table holds some 370,000 distinct CDR3 sequences, approximately 17% found once. The sample consisted of peripheral blood. The receptors were sampled from an adult woman with stable Graves' hyperthyroidism.

The chain joins TRBV5-1 to TRBJ2-7; the D gene is possibly TRBD1 (8 bases). CDR1 and CDR2 from the germline V gene are SGHRS and YFSETQ. This CDR3 spans 14 amino acids. Between the trimmed V and J ends, which lost 3 bases and 2 bases, there was a span of 12 bases. The CDR3 DNA reads as TGCGCCAGCAGCTACAGGGGGGGTCCCTACGAGCAGTACTTC. This encodes CASSYRGGPYEQYF.

This clonotype turned up a few times. Given a much more abundant clone one base away, this may be a read error. V is TRBV28 and J is TRBJ1-2; D perhaps matches TRBD1 (5 bases). Germline V CDR1 and CDR2: MDHEN, SYDVKM. The germline V and J ends were trimmed by 6 bases and 5 bases, with 16 bases remaining between them. The length of the CDR3 is 14 residues. DNA of the CDR3: TGTGCCAGCAGCCCACCTAGGACAAAGTATGGCTACACCTTC. Amino acids: CASSPPRTKYGYTF.

This clonotype was seen ten or more times. The chain employs TRBV12-3 or TRBV12-4 and TRBJ1-6; D perhaps matches TRBD1 (5 bases). The germline V and J ends were trimmed by 4 bases and 6 bases, with 13 bases remaining between them. This CDR3 comprises 15 residues. The CDR3: CASSSQNGGNSPLHF. The DNA for the CDR3 is TGTGCCAGCAGTTCTCAAAACGGGGGTAATTCACCCCTCCACTTT.

Ten or more counts support this clonotype. The chain is built from TRBV6-5 and TRBJ2-7, with 7 positions matching TRBD1. CDR3 length equals 15 residues. CDR1 is MNHEY and CDR2 is SVGAGI in the germline V gene. V trimming: 6 bases; J trimming: 1 base; junction bases outside the gene matches: 9. CDR3 sequence (DNA): TGTGCCAGCAGCTACACCCCGGGACAGTCCTACGAGCAGTACTTC. Translated: CASSYTPGQSYEQYF.

This clonotype appeared many times. The chain uses TRBV28 and TRBJ2-7; a weak D match, TRBD1 (6 bases). Trimming pared 2 bases from V and 2 bases from J, leaving 10 bases between. This CDR3 contains 14 residues. Per the germline V gene, CDR1 is MDHEN and CDR2 is SYDVKM. Here the CDR3 reads CASSLGTPPYEQYF. For the CDR3, the DNA is TGTGCCAGCAGTTTAGGGACACCACCCTACGAGCAGTACTTC.

J is TRBJ2-7 and V is TRBV28, with 7 bases identical to TRBD1. Germline V CDR1 and CDR2: MDHEN, SYDVKM. The CDR3 totals 14 residues. Losses at the gene ends were 4 bases for V and 2 bases for J; bases not matched to a gene: 5. CDR3 region: CASSWDSGTYEQYF. CDR3 nucleotides: TGTGCCAGCAGTTGGGACAGCGGAACCTACGAGCAGTACTTC.

Many counts were recorded for this clonotype. The chain uses TRBV11-3 and TRBJ2-5; D possibly uses TRBD1 or TRBD2 (5 bases each). V was pared by 5 bases and J by 4 bases, with 20 bases between. This CDR3 has 16 amino acids. Looked up from germline, CDR1 is SGHNT and CDR2 is YENEEA. The CDR3 DNA is TGTGCCAGCAGCCGCCGAGAGGGGCGATTGTCAGAGACCCAGTACTTC. Residues: CASSRREGRLSETQYF.

The rearrangement links TRBV6-5 to TRBJ1-6; 10 nucleotides match TRBD1. CDR1 is MNHEY, CDR2 SVGAGI, per germline. Trimming took 8 bases from V and 8 from J; bases not matched to a gene: 3. This CDR3 comprises 13 residues. Here the CDR3 reads CASRDRGDSPLHF. As DNA, the CDR3 is TGTGCCAGCCGGGACAGGGGTGATTCACCCCTCCACTTT.

This clonotype came up a few times. This rearrangement joins TRBV20-1 to TRBJ2-7, with D unclear. Germline CDR1 is DFQATT and CDR2 is SNEGSKA (reference sequence). V was trimmed by 0 bases and J by 7 bases, leaving 13 bases between them. The CDR3 covers 13 residues. The CDR3 coding sequence is TGCAGTGCTAGAGATTGGAAGGCGAGTGAGCAGTACTTC. This gives the protein CSARDWKASEQYF.

This clonotype was picked up many times. The chain has TRBV2 and TRBJ1-2; D perhaps matches TRBD1 (5 bases). Germline CDR1 and CDR2: SNHLY and FYNNEI. This CDR3 has 14 residues. Trimming took 7 bases from V and 2 from J, leaving 14 bases between them. The CDR3 bases are TGTGCCAGCATTAGTAACAGGCGAAACTATGGCTACACCTTC. Its protein product is CASISNRRNYGYTF.

Many counts were recorded for this clonotype. The rearrangement uses TRBV12-3 or TRBV12-4 and TRBJ1-5; D ambiguous. CDR3 length: 14 residues. Trimming shortened V by 6 bases and J by 10 bases, and 19 bases separated the two germline ends. The CDR3 spells CASRTPGPQSPQHF. The CDR3 DNA reads as TGTGCCAGCAGAACCCCGGGCCCTCAATCACCCCAGCATTTT.

This clonotype was observed many times. The rearrangement links TRBV19 to TRBJ1-1, with D uncertain. Between the trimmed V and J ends, which lost 4 bases and 2 bases, there was a span of 11 bases. This CDR3 contains 14 residues. The germline CDR1 and CDR2 sequences are LNHDA and SQIVND (reference sequence). The CDR3 sequence: CASSNQAGNTEAFF. CDR3 DNA: TGTGCCAGTAGTAATCAGGCGGGAAACACTGAAGCTTTCTTT. Filled out from reference TRBV19 and TRBJ1-1, the complete variable domain reads DGGITQSPKYLFRKEGQNVTLSCEQNLNHDAMYWYRQDPGQGLRLIYYSQIVNDFQKGDIAEGYSVSREKKESFPLTVTSAQKNPTAFYLCASSNQAGNTEAFFGQGTRLTVV.

Ten or more counts support this clonotype. J is TRBJ2-5 and V is TRBV4-1; TRBD2 aligns across 11 bases. The J segment lost 5 bases and the V segment lost 3 bases, leaving 8 bases of the junction unmatched. Germline V gene sequence: CDR1 MGHRA, CDR2 YSYEKL. This CDR3 has 16 amino acids. In nucleotides, the CDR3 is TGCGCCAGCAGCCATTCCATTAGCGGGAGGGCTGAGACCCAGTACTTC. Amino acids: CASSHSISGRAETQYF.

This clonotype came up many times. The genes are TRBV7-1 and TRBJ1-5; TRBD1 agrees at 7 bases. TRBV7-1 is sorted into the ORF group, with uncertain function. With 3 bases clipped from V and 0 bases from J, the junction kept 14 bases outside the gene matches. The CDR3 extends over 19 amino acids. CDR3 amino acids: CASSSDTGVYTHSNQPQHF. Written as DNA, the CDR3 is TGTGCCAGCAGCTCGGATACAGGGGTCTATACACATAGCAATCAGCCCCAGCATTTT.

This clonotype occurred many times. This chain links TRBV2 with TRBJ2-7; the D is unclear. The V end was cut by 8 bases, the J end by 3 bases, with 11 bases between. Germline CDR1 reads SNHLY; CDR2 reads FYNNEI. The CDR3 is 12 residues long. The CDR3: CASVGQIYEQYF. CDR3 coding DNA: TGTGCCAGCGTAGGTCAGATCTACGAGCAGTACTTC.

This clonotype has ten or more counts. V and J are TRBV11-3 and TRBJ2-5; TRBD2 matches at 9 bases. Germline trimming cut 5 bases from V and 1 base from J; bases unmatched to any gene: 11. The CDR3 sequence is 17 residues long. Germline CDR1 SGHNT, CDR2 YENEEA. The CDR3 sequence is CASSQGTSSTAQETQYF. The DNA of the CDR3 is TGTGCCAGCAGCCAGGGGACTAGCTCTACCGCCCAAGAGACCCAGTACTTC.